This TCR beta chain was identified in a study of T cells after yellow fever vaccination. Study information: Fractions with few cells were prepared using SMART-Seq v4 Ultra Low Input.

They built TCR cDNA with 5'RACE template switching, a step that put in a universal primer site and UMIs. Using its own MiXCR run on the 5' RACE reads, TCRdb lists one record per CDR3 protein. The sample lists about 350,000 distinct CDR3 sequences; roughly 8.3% were seen once. A few counts support this clonotype. The antigen remains undetermined. CDR3 length: 15 amino acids. V gave up 10 bases and J gave up 0 bases; unmatched junction bases: 6. CDR1 and CDR2 (germline): SEHNR, FQNEAQ (reference sequence). Whole-study results and caveats: One caveat is that FACS-sorted repertoires could contain abundant clonotypes contaminating from the bulk population. Although the secondary response was weaker, it peaked faster, at day 5 versus 15.

This specimen consisted of PBMCs, obtained around 45 days after the first yellow fever vaccination. The chain recombines TRBV7-9 with TRBJ2-3; 11 bases agree with TRBD2. The clonotype was recovered from a man aged 18 to 30 who received the YFV17D yellow fever vaccine. The CDR3 DNA reads as TGTGCCACCCCTAGCGGGGGGAAGAGCACAGATACGCAGTATTTT. The encoded protein is CATPSGGKSTDTQYF.